Listed below are T cell receptor beta chains from one sample, sequenced in a study of blood T cell repertoires in COVID-19. Clones were sequenced by immunoSEQ multiplex PCR, and TCRdb holds only the in-frame ones, with some missing. This table holds around 480,000 clones, about nine tenths found once. Sequencing was done on a sample of PBMCs or T cells enriched from blood (not recorded which). These receptors all come from a woman in her late teens or twenties who had recovered from COVID-19. The CDR3 runs from the conserved cysteine through the conserved F or W. D genes are given only for firm matches. Part of the rows lack a size; the others show once, few, many or a class for expanded clones.

D gene	J gene	V gene	clone size	CDR3 DNA	CDR3 protein
NA	TRBJ1-4	TRBV28	NA	TGTGCCAGCAGTTGGGAACAGGGTGAAAAACTGTTTTTT	CASSWEQGEKLFF
NA	TRBJ2-3	TRBV18	NA	TGTGCCAGCTCACCAATCGTCCTAGCGTTAGCAGATACGCAGTATTTT	CASSPIVLALADTQYF
NA	TRBJ2-7	TRBV29-1	NA	TGCAGCACGCTGACAGGAGTATACGAGCAGTACTTC	CSTLTGVYEQYF
TRBD1	TRBJ1-1	TRBV6-5	NA	TGTGCCAGCAGCCGCGACAGGGTGAACACTGAAGCTTTCTTT	CASSRDRVNTEAFF
NA	TRBJ2-2	TRBV30	once	TGTGCCTGGAGTCTACGGGGAACCGGGGAGCTGTTTTTT	CAWSLRGTGELFF
TRBD2	TRBJ2-7	TRBV6-4	NA	TGTGCCAGCAGCGTAACAGCGGGGGGCTACGAGCAGTACTTC	CASSVTAGGYEQYF
NA	TRBJ2-3	TRBV7-8	NA	TGTGCCAGCAGCTTAGTAGCGTCCCCCACAGATACGCAGTATTTT	CASSLVASPTDTQYF
TRBD1	TRBJ1-5	TRBV5-1	NA	TGCGCCAGCAGCTGGGGGACAGGATTCTACAATCAGCCCCAGCATTTT	CASSWGTGFYNQPQHF
NA	TRBJ2-1	TRBV6-5	NA	TGTGCCAGCAGTTACTCAACGGGACAAGGGACCCAGGAGCAGTTCTTC	CASSYSTGQGTQEQFF
TRBD1	TRBJ2-7	TRBV6-5	NA	TGTGCCAGCAGGGACAGGGAGTCGGGGGAGCAGTACTTC	CASRDRESGEQYF
TRBD1	TRBJ1-4	TRBV6-5	NA	TGTGCCAGCAGCGAGGGACAGGGGGCAGAAAAACTGTTTTTT	CASSEGQGAEKLFF
TRBD1	TRBJ2-5	TRBV11-2	NA	TGTGCCAGCAGCCCCTCCAGGGACAGGGGGCTAGGGGAGACCCAGTACTTC	CASSPSRDRGLGETQYF
NA	TRBJ1-2	TRBV6-5	few	TGTGCCAGCATAAGATCGGGGAATGGCGGCTACACCTTC	CASIRSGNGGYTF
NA	TRBJ2-5	TRBV5-6	NA	TGTGCCAGCAGCCCGCCGTGGACAGACGTATATGAGACCCAGTACTTC	CASSPPWTDVYETQYF
NA	TRBJ1-1	TRBV6-6	NA	TGTGCCAGCACCCAAGGTAACAGGGTTGAGGGTGAAGCTTTCTTT	CASTQGNRVEGEAFF
TRBD2	TRBJ2-3	TRBV30	NA	TGTGCCTGGAGTTATCTAGCGGGGGGCACAGATACGCAGTATTTT	CAWSYLAGGTDTQYF
NA	TRBJ1-6	TRBV10-3	NA	TGTGCCACGGGGTCCGATCTTTATAATTCACCCCTCCACTTT	CATGSDLYNSPLHF
TRBD2	TRBJ2-4	TRBV14	NA	TGTGCCAGCAGCCGACTAGCGGGGGGTCCAGAGGCCAAAAACATTCAGTACTTC	CASSRLAGGPEAKNIQYF